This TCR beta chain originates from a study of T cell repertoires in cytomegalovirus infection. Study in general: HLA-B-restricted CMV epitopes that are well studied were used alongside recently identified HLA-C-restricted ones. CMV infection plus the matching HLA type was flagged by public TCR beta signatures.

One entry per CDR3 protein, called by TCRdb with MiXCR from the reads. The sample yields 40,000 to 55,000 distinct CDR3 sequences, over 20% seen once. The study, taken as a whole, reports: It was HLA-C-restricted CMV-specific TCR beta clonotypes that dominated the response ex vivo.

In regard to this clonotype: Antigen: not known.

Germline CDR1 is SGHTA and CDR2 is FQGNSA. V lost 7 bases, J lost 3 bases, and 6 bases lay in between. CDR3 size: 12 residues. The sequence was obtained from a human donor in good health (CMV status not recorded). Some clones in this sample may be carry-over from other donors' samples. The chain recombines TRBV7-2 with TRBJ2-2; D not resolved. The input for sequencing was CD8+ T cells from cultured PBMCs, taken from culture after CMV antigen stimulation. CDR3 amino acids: CASTYYTGELFF. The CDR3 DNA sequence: TGTGCCAGCACTTATTACACCGGGGAGCTGTTTTTT.